These 21 T cell receptor beta chains came from one sample sequenced in a study of OX40 agonist ivuxolimab in advanced cancers. Assay: immunoSEQ multiplex PCR; the TCRdb copy retains only in-frame clones and omits some. The sample has around 23,000 clones, roughly 82% seen once. The sequencing used CD4+ or CD8+ T cells sorted from blood, collected in a trial of the OX40 agonist ivuxolimab. These receptors were taken from an adult with an advanced solid tumor such as melanoma, head and neck, liver or kidney cancer.

This clone was found once. The CDR3 loop is CASSPGTGHGYTF. In DNA, the CDR3 is TGTGCCAGCAGTCCAGGGACAGGACATGGCTACACCTTC. This chain uses TRBV6-5 with TRBJ1-2; 8 bases map to TRBD1. CDR1 MNHEY and CDR2 SVGAGI come from the germline V gene. The V gene end was trimmed by 5 bases and the J gene end by 6 bases; junction bases not matched to a gene: 5. This CDR3 spans 13 amino acids.

The rearrangement uses TRBV12-5 and TRBJ1-3; 9 bases align to TRBD1. Germline-derived CDR1 and CDR2 are LGHNT and FRNRAP. CDR3 length equals 15 residues. Losses at the gene ends were 0 bases for V and 9 bases for J; bases not matched to a gene: 6. This chain's CDR3 is CASGLVRDRARTIYF. CDR3 coding DNA: TGTGCTAGTGGTTTGGTACGGGACAGGGCGCGCACCATATATTTT.

The chain carries TRBV7-3 and TRBJ2-7; D unresolved. Trimming pared 5 bases from V and 5 bases from J, leaving 16 bases between. Germline V gives CDR1 SGHTA, CDR2 FQGTGA. There are 14 residues in the CDR3. CDR3 sequence reads: CASSPLAGKDEQYF. DNA for the CDR3: TGTGCCAGCAGCCCGTTGGCAGGAAAGGACGAGCAGTACTTC.

The V call is TRBV5-1, the J call TRBJ2-3; 7 nucleotides line up with TRBD1. Trimming at V came to 0 bases and at J to 3 bases, leaving 4 bases not matched to a gene. From germline, CDR1 is SGHRS and CDR2 YFSETQ. CDR3 size: 15 residues. As DNA, the CDR3 is TGCGCCAGCAGCTTGGCCAGGGGGTCGACAGATACGCAGTATTTT. It translates to CASSLARGSTDTQYF.

This chain uses TRBV5-6 with TRBJ2-3; 14 nucleotides agree with TRBD2. Germline CDR1 is SGHDT and CDR2 is YYEEEE. This CDR3 comprises 17 residues. Losses at the gene ends were 3 bases for V and 5 bases for J; bases not matched to a gene: 8. The CDR3: CASSSWGLAGALDTQYF. The CDR3 DNA sequence: TGTGCCAGCAGCTCGTGGGGACTAGCGGGGGCGCTAGATACGCAGTATTTT.

The chain employs TRBV11-2 and TRBJ2-7; 11 bases line up with TRBD2. The junction had 10 bases not matched to a gene; V was cut back by 2 bases and J by 4 bases. CDR3 length: 17 residues. Per the germline V gene, CDR1 is SGHAT and CDR2 is FQNNGV. The CDR3 loop reads CASSLRLAGTDRYEQYF. As DNA, the CDR3 is TGTGCCAGCAGCTTAAGACTAGCGGGAACAGATAGATACGAGCAGTACTTC.

The chain is built from TRBV15 and TRBJ1-6; D is unresolved. CDR3 length equals 14 residues. CDR1 and CDR2 from the germline V gene are LNHNV and YYDKDF (reference sequence). Trimming left V 5 bases short and J 5 bases short, with 10 bases between. The CDR3 DNA reads TGTGCCACCAGCCGCGACACTGATAATTCACCCCTCCACTTT. Residues: CATSRDTDNSPLHF.

This chain connects TRBV7-9 to TRBJ2-3; possible D gene TRBD2, 6 bases. CDR1 and CDR2 (germline): SEHNR, FQNEAQ (reference sequence). The CDR3 has 15 residues. V dropped 2 bases and J dropped 4 bases, with 13 bases sitting between them. The CDR3 here is CASSLRTSRADTQYF. CDR3 DNA sequence: TGTGCCAGCAGCTTAAGAACTAGCAGGGCAGATACGCAGTATTTT. Drawing the rest from reference TRBV7-9 and TRBJ2-3, the complete variable domain is DTGVSQNPRHKITKRGQNVTFRCDPISEHNRLYWYRQTLGQGPEFLTYFQNEAQLEKSRLLSDRFSAERPKGSFSTLEIQRTEQGDSAMYLCASSLRTSRADTQYFGPGTRLTVL.

J is TRBJ2-3 and V is TRBV4-1; maybe TRBD2 (7 bases). Germline CDR1 is MGHRA and CDR2 is YSYEKL. The CDR3 runs to 16 residues. V lost 1 base to trimming and J lost 4 bases, with 15 bases between them. The CDR3 reads CASSQAPGGFPDTQYF. The CDR3 region has the DNA TGCGCCAGCAGCCAAGCGCCGGGGGGCTTCCCAGATACGCAGTATTTT.

This chain connects TRBV7-8 to TRBJ1-5; possible D gene TRBD1, 6 bases. This CDR3 is built from 15 residues. Trimming removed 1 base from V and 3 bases from J, with 10 bases in between. CDR1 and CDR2 (germline): SGHVS, FQNEAQ. CDR3 sequence (DNA): TGTGCCAGCAGCTTAGTACAGGGATTCAATCAGCCCCAGCATTTT. Its translation: CASSLVQGFNQPQHF.

This chain links TRBV21-1 with TRBJ2-1; the table's D gene call, TRBD2, was not cross checked with the DNA. TRBV21-1 is flagged as a pseudogene. The CDR3 has 16 residues. This CDR3 reads CASSIRSGHNPNEQFF. In DNA, the CDR3 is TGTGCCAGCAGCATACGTAGCGGGCACAATCCGAATGAGCAGTTCTTC.

This chain connects TRBV7-8 to TRBJ1-2; unclear D gene. The CDR3 has 15 amino acids. V was cut by 0 bases and J by 4 bases, with 12 bases left in between. Germline assignment: CDR1 SGHVS and CDR2 FQNEAQ. The CDR3 DNA reads TGTGCCAGCAGCTTAGCTGGGAGAAATGGCTATGGCTACACCTTC. It specifies CASSLAGRNGYGYTF.

The chain recombines TRBV6-5 with TRBJ2-2; a weak D match, TRBD1 (6 bases). CDR1 is MNHEY and CDR2 is SVGAGI in the germline V gene. The CDR3 totals 15 residues. Trimming removed 5 bases from V and 6 bases from J, with 16 bases in between. CDR3 DNA sequence: TGTGCCAGCAGTGTACTCACCAGGGGTGCCGGGGAGCTGTTTTTT. It is translated as CASSVLTRGAGELFF.

J is TRBJ1-3 and V is TRBV6-6; D may be TRBD1 (6 bases). The CDR3 has 15 amino acids. The germline V gene has CDR1 MNHNY and CDR2 SVGAGI (reference sequence). V lost 5 bases and J lost 4, with 15 bases in between. CDR3 region: CASSRTAPVGNTIYF. The DNA for the CDR3 is TGTGCCAGCAGTCGGACAGCCCCTGTAGGAAACACCATATATTTT.

V gene TRBV5-6 combines with J gene TRBJ1-4; 8 bases align to TRBD1. CDR1 and CDR2 (germline): SGHDT, YYEEEE. This CDR3 contains 14 residues. V gave up 6 bases and J gave up 7 bases; unmatched junction bases: 8. As DNA, the CDR3 is TGTGCCAGCACAAGACAGGGGAAGGGTGAAAAACTGTTTTTT. It yields the protein CASTRQGKGEKLFF.

Of note for this clone: This specimen includes other DNA sequences encoding the same CDR3. This chain's CDR3 is CASSPRDRTDGYTF. The CDR3 nucleotides read TGTGCCAGCTCACCCAGGGACAGAACGGATGGCTACACCTTC. V is TRBV18 and J is TRBJ1-2; TRBD1 aligns across 7 bases. The CDR3 extends over 14 amino acids. CDR1 is KGHSH, CDR2 LQKENI, per germline. J lost 6 bases, V lost 3 bases, and 7 bases had no gene match. The full variable domain, in which reference TRBV18 and TRBJ1-2 provide the parts outside the CDR3, is NAGVMQNPRHLVRRRGQEARLRCSPMKGHSHVYWYRQLPEEGLKFMVYLQKENIIDESGMPKERFSAEFPKEGPSILRIQQVVRGDSAAYFCASSPRDRTDGYTFGSGTRLTVV.

This chain uses TRBV11-3 with TRBJ2-5, with a possible D match to TRBD2 (7 bases). Trimming shortened V by 4 bases and J by 1 base, and 16 bases separated the two germline ends. The CDR3 totals 16 residues. Germline values: CDR1 SGHNT, CDR2 YENEEA. CDR3 sequence reads: CASSSREGGAQETQYF. Here the CDR3 DNA reads TGTGCCAGCAGCTCCCGAGAAGGGGGGGCCCAAGAGACCCAGTACTTC.

This rearrangement joins TRBV28 to TRBJ1-1; D unresolved. CDR3 size: 12 residues. The ends were cut back, 7 bases at V and 0 bases at J, with 6 bases in the middle. From germline, CDR1 is MDHEN and CDR2 SYDVKM. The CDR3 here is CASTQMNTEAFF. CDR3 bases: TGTGCCAGCACCCAAATGAACACTGAAGCTTTCTTT.

This clone was observed a few times. The rearrangement joins TRBV5-1 to TRBJ1-5, with D tentatively TRBD1 (6 bases). Per germline, CDR1 SGHRS and CDR2 YFSETQ. The CDR3 extends over 15 amino acids. Trimming removed 0 bases from V and 1 base from J, with 8 bases in between. CDR3 nucleotide sequence: TGCGCCAGCAGCTTGGGACAGGACAGCAATCAGCCCCAGCATTTT. It specifies CASSLGQDSNQPQHF.

This sequence joins TRBV7-9 and TRBJ1-2; TRBD1 agrees at 8 bases. Unmatched junction bases numbered 8, after V lost 1 base and J lost 4 bases. Germline-derived CDR1 and CDR2 are SEHNR and FQNEAQ (reference sequence). CDR3 length: 16 residues. The CDR3 bases are TGTGCCAGCAGCTTAGGAGGACAGGGCTCGGTCTATGGCTACACCTTC. It is translated as CASSLGGQGSVYGYTF.

CDR3 sequence reads: CASSLARQGSSGANVLTF. CDR3 in DNA: TGTGCCAGCAGCTTAGCGCGACAGGGTTCCTCTGGGGCCAACGTCCTGACTTTC. The chain combines TRBV7-3 with TRBJ2-6; 7 nucleotides match TRBD1. The CDR3 covers 18 residues. The germline V gene has CDR1 SGHTA and CDR2 FQGTGA. V shed 2 bases, J shed 0 bases, and the junction held 7 bases outside the gene matches.